This T cell receptor (beta chain) was identified during a study of T cell responses to AZD1222 COVID-19 vaccine. Study observations and caveats: The donor cohort was predominantly white British with a female majority, and clonal diversity may have been underestimated. Reportedly, nearly half of unique spike TCRs recognized epitopes outside B.1.351/B.1.1.7 mutations.

A note on this clone: Its specificity is not known.

Libraries were prepared by immunoSEQ multiplex PCR; TCRdb keeps only in-frame clonotypes and omits some of them. The sample contains 200,000 or so clones, almost 95% of which appear only once. Deletions cut 6 bases from V and 1 base from J, with 13 bases between. This CDR3 has 15 residues. The germline V gene encodes CDR1 LNHDA and CDR2 SQIVND (reference sequence). The rearrangement uses TRBV19 and TRBJ1-3; D not certain. This receptor was identified in an adult in good health. The sample here was peripheral blood, taken on day 0 of AZD1222 vaccination. The CDR3 coding sequence is TGTGCCAGTAGCAAACAGCAAATATCTGGAAACACCATATATTTT. It yields the protein CASSKQQISGNTIYF.